This passage covers 32 T cell receptor beta chains from one sample sequenced in a study of blood T cell repertoires in COVID-19. The repertoire was sequenced with immunoSEQ multiplex PCR; TCRdb's copy has only in-frame clones and lacks some. The data show some 120,000 clones, with about four fifths seen just once and roughly 13% held by the top ten. Sequencing input: peripheral blood. These receptors were collected from a human donor in a cohort sampled during active COVID-19.

The chain employs TRBV7-3 and TRBJ2-7; D is ambiguous. CDR3 length: 14 amino acids. CDR1 is SGHTA and CDR2 is FQGTGA in the germline V gene. With 0 bases removed from V and 2 bases from J, the gap between germline ends came to 8 bases. The CDR3 nucleotides are TGTGCCAGCAGCTTAACTCCAGGAACCTACGAGCAGTACTTC. Translated, it gives CASSLTPGTYEQYF.

V gene TRBV21-1 combines with J gene TRBJ2-7; TRBD2 reflects the table's D call only, with no check against the DNA. TRBV21-1 is a recognized pseudogene. This CDR3 is 11 amino acids long. CDR3 DNA sequence: TGTGCCAGCAGTCACGCTACGATGGAGTACTTC. It yields the protein CASSHATMEYF.

The V gene is TRBV19, the J gene TRBJ2-2; 7 bases are shared with TRBD1. Germline CDR1 reads LNHDA; CDR2 reads SQIVND (reference sequence). The J segment lost 0 bases and the V segment lost 1 base, leaving 2 bases of the junction unmatched. The CDR3 loop spans 16 amino acids. CDR3 region: CASSIGGGTNTGELFF. DNA of the CDR3: TGTGCCAGTAGTATAGGAGGGGGCACGAACACCGGGGAGCTGTTTTTT.

The chain couples TRBV5-1 to TRBJ2-5; D not resolved. This CDR3 has 15 amino acids. V was trimmed by 1 base and J by 0 bases, leaving 10 bases between them. Germline V CDR1 and CDR2: SGHRS, YFSETQ. CDR3 loop: CASSLLPGYQETQYF. The CDR3 DNA reads TGCGCCAGCAGCTTGCTCCCCGGGTACCAAGAGACCCAGTACTTC. Complete variable domain (other parts from reference TRBV5-1 and TRBJ2-5): KAGVTQTPRYLIKTRGQQVTLSCSPISGHRSVSWYQQTPGQGLQFLFEYFSETQRNKGNFPGRFSGRQFSNSRSEMNVSTLELGDSALYLCASSLLPGYQETQYFGPGTRLLVL.

The gene calls are TRBV7-8 and TRBJ2-7; TRBD1 is a possible D gene (6 bases). Trimming took 2 bases from V and 6 from J, leaving 20 bases between them. This CDR3 has 16 residues. Germline V gene data show CDR1 as SGHVS and CDR2 as FQNEAQ. The CDR3 region has the DNA TGTGCCAGCAGCTTACACCCACGTGGGGGCGCGGGCGAGCAGTACTTC. Translating gives CASSLHPRGGAGEQYF.

The rearrangement links TRBV7-6 to TRBJ2-3; the match to TRBD1 covers 8 bases. V shed 5 bases and J 2 bases; nucleotides not matched to a gene: 3. The CDR3 loop spans 14 amino acids. The germline CDR1 and CDR2 sequences are SGHVS and FNYEAQ. The CDR3 DNA is TGTGCCAGCAGCCCGGACAGGGTCACAGATACGCAGTATTTT. Its translation: CASSPDRVTDTQYF.

This chain connects TRBV6-5 to TRBJ1-1; possible D gene TRBD1, 6 bases. There are 15 residues in the CDR3. Germline V gene sequence: CDR1 MNHEY, CDR2 SVGAGI. V lost 0 bases, J lost 3 bases, and 11 bases lay in between. The CDR3 sequence is CASSYSNRVDTEAFF. The CDR3 bases are TGTGCCAGCAGTTACTCAAACAGGGTGGACACTGAAGCTTTCTTT.

The gene calls are TRBV11-2 and TRBJ2-1, with 8 bases lining up with TRBD2. Germline CDR1 and CDR2: SGHAT and FQNNGV. V was pared by 3 bases and J by 10 bases, with 8 bases of the junction left unmatched. The CDR3 has 14 residues. DNA of the CDR3: TGTGCCAGCAGCTTTTACGGGGGGGCTAGGGAGCAGTTCTTC. Translation gives CASSFYGGAREQFF. Full variable domain (missing parts from reference TRBV11-2 and TRBJ2-1): EAGVAQSPRYKIIEKRQSVAFWCNPISGHATLYWYQQILGQGPKLLIQFQNNGVVDDSQLPKDRFSAERLKGVDSTLKIQPAKLEDSAVYLCASSFYGGAREQFFGPGTRLTVL.

The chain carries TRBV28 and TRBJ1-4; TRBD1 is a possible D gene (6 bases). With 4 bases removed from V and 5 bases from J, the gap between germline ends came to 14 bases. The CDR3 is 15 amino acids. Germline CDR1 MDHEN, CDR2 SYDVKM. The CDR3 region has the DNA TGTGCCAGCAGTTCGGACAGCCCAGAGAATGAAAAACTGTTTTTT. Translation gives CASSSDSPENEKLFF.

The rearrangement uses TRBV20-1 and TRBJ1-1, with a possible D match to TRBD1 (6 bases). Looked up from germline, CDR1 is DFQATT and CDR2 is SNEGSKA (reference sequence). V was shortened by 5 bases and J by 4 bases, with 14 bases between the two germline ends. CDR3 length equals 13 residues. The CDR3 protein is CSARGQLGTEAFF. In nucleotides, the CDR3 is TGCAGTGCTCGTGGACAGTTGGGCACTGAAGCTTTCTTT.

The V call is TRBV11-2, the J call TRBJ1-4; no clear D gene. Germline values: CDR1 SGHAT, CDR2 FQNNGV. Trimming removed 5 bases from V and 15 bases from J, with 19 bases in between. CDR3 size: 13 residues. CDR3 residues: CASSPAQRGGVFF. The CDR3 DNA follows: TGTGCCAGCAGCCCAGCGCAACGGGGAGGAGTGTTTTTT.

The V call is TRBV5-5, the J call TRBJ1-2; D is possibly TRBD1 (6 bases). The germline V gene has CDR1 SGHKS and CDR2 YYEKEE (reference sequence). V lost 2 bases, J lost 0 bases, and 17 bases lay in between. There are 17 residues in the CDR3. CDR3 sequence (DNA): TGTGCCAGCAGCTTAAATGTGGGTTCAGGGGCTAACTATGGCTACACCTTC. As protein: CASSLNVGSGANYGYTF.

The rearrangement uses TRBV5-5 and TRBJ2-7, with D hard to call. This CDR3 has 12 amino acids. Germline V gene data show CDR1 as SGHKS and CDR2 as YYEKEE (reference sequence). V lost 4 bases and J lost 3, with 8 bases in between. The CDR3 loop is CASSRDFYEQYF. Written as DNA, the CDR3 is TGTGCCAGCAGCCGAGATTTCTACGAGCAGTACTTC.

This clone appeared once. The chain has TRBV9 and TRBJ2-3; 12 bases agree with TRBD2. The V gene end was trimmed by 1 base and the J gene end by 4 bases; junction bases not matched to a gene: 10. There are 18 residues in the CDR3. Germline lookup yields CDR1 SGDLS and CDR2 YYNGEE. CDR3 DNA: TGTGCCAGCAGCGTAAGACTAGCGGGGGACGAGAGGGCAGATACGCAGTATTTT. The encoded protein is CASSVRLAGDERADTQYF.

The chain recombines TRBV25-1 with TRBJ2-6; TRBD1 might be the D (5 bases). This CDR3 contains 14 residues. V was cut by 8 bases and J by 4 bases, with 12 bases left in between. In germline, CDR1 is MGHDK, CDR2 SYGVNS. CDR3 residues: CASRDSSGANVLTF. DNA for the CDR3: TGTGCCAGCCGAGACAGTTCCGGGGCCAACGTCCTGACTTTC.

The chain combines TRBV6-6 with TRBJ2-5, with D perhaps matching TRBD1 (5 bases). CDR1 is MNHNY, CDR2 SVGAGI, per germline (reference sequence). The CDR3 covers 15 residues. V was cut by 8 bases and J by 1 base, with 17 bases left in between. The CDR3 DNA sequence: TGTGCCAGCGGGCCCAGCAGGGCCCCCCAAGAGACCCAGTACTTC. This encodes CASGPSRAPQETQYF.

This chain connects TRBV4-1 to TRBJ2-4; D perhaps matches TRBD2 (5 bases). V was clipped by 4 bases and J by 1 base, with 11 bases between them. In germline, CDR1 is MGHRA, CDR2 YSYEKL. This CDR3 comprises 15 residues. CDR3 nucleotide sequence: TGCGCCAGCAGCCCAGGTCAGCGGGCCAAAAACATTCAGTACTTC. Its translation is CASSPGQRAKNIQYF.

This chain uses TRBV5-4 with TRBJ2-7, with D possibly matching TRBD1 (6 bases). V gave up 5 bases and J gave up 7 bases, with 13 bases separating them. Germline loops: CDR1 SGHNT, CDR2 YYREEE (reference sequence). The CDR3 is 12 amino acids. The CDR3 DNA is TGTGCCAGCAGGTTAGACAGGAAAGAGCAGTACTTC. Its translation is CASRLDRKEQYF.

This chain uses TRBV7-2 with TRBJ2-5; 7 bases are shared with TRBD1. The CDR3 loop spans 16 amino acids. The junction had 9 bases not matched to a gene; V was cut back by 5 bases and J by 0 bases. The germline CDR1 and CDR2 sequences are SGHTA and FQGNSA. CDR3 bases: TGTGCCAGCAGCATACGGACAGGCCCGTACCAAGAGACCCAGTACTTC. Translating gives CASSIRTGPYQETQYF. Variable domain in full (rest from reference TRBV7-2 and TRBJ2-5): GAGVSQSPSNKVTEKGKDVELRCDPISGHTALYWYRQSLGQGLEFLIYFQGNSAPDKSGLPSDRFSAERTGGSVSTLTIQRTQQEDSAVYLCASSIRTGPYQETQYFGPGTRLLVL.

The CDR3 DNA reads as TGTGCCATCAGTGAGTCTTACAGGAATGAAAAACTGTTTTTT. It is translated as CAISESYRNEKLFF. The chain is built from TRBV10-3 and TRBJ1-4; a weak D match, TRBD1 (5 bases). The V and J ends lost 0 bases and 5 bases respectively, with 7 bases between them. Germline CDR1 ENHRY, CDR2 SYGVKD. The CDR3 runs to 14 residues.

V and J are TRBV23-1 and TRBJ2-7, with 8 bases matching TRBD1. TRBV23-1 is treated as an ORF (open reading frame) with a function not yet certain. The CDR3 runs to 14 residues. The junction had 6 bases not matched to a gene; V was cut back by 3 bases and J by 5 bases. The CDR3: CASSQVGGQDEQYF. The CDR3 coding sequence is TGCGCCAGCAGTCAGGTCGGGGGACAGGACGAGCAGTACTTC.

The rearrangement uses TRBV5-6 and TRBJ1-5; D perhaps matches TRBD1 (6 bases). CDR1 is SGHDT, CDR2 YYEEEE, per germline. The V end was cut by 0 bases, the J end by 1 base, with 11 bases between. CDR3 length equals 16 residues. CDR3: CASSLEGGASNQPQHF. CDR3 DNA sequence: TGTGCCAGCAGCTTGGAGGGGGGGGCAAGCAATCAGCCCCAGCATTTT.

The rearrangement uses TRBV13 and TRBJ2-5; no reliable D call. CDR3 length equals 13 residues. V was clipped by 5 bases and J by 1 base, with 8 bases between them. Germline CDR1 is PRHDT and CDR2 is FYEKMQ (reference sequence). The CDR3 loop reads CASSERPQETQYF. Written as DNA, the CDR3 is TGTGCCAGCAGCGAGCGACCCCAAGAGACCCAGTACTTC. The full variable domain, in which reference TRBV13 and TRBJ2-5 provide the parts outside the CDR3, is AAGVIQSPRHLIKEKRETATLKCYPIPRHDTVYWYQQGPGQDPQFLISFYEKMQSDKGSIPDRFSAQQFSDYHSELNMSSLELGDSALYFCASSERPQETQYFGPGTRLLVL.

This clone appeared a single time. The chain couples TRBV19 to TRBJ1-5; D is perhaps TRBD1 (6 bases). Germline CDR1 LNHDA, CDR2 SQIVND (reference sequence). Trimming removed 6 bases at V and 1 base at J, with 16 bases between. CDR3 length: 16 residues. The CDR3 DNA sequence: TGTGCCAGTAGCCCCTATAGGGGGACGAGCAATCAGCCCCAGCATTTT. This encodes CASSPYRGTSNQPQHF.

This clone was observed at least ten times. CDR3 sequence reads: CASSFDRAYEQYF. DNA for the CDR3: TGCGCCAGCAGCTTTGACAGGGCCTACGAGCAGTACTTC. The chain employs TRBV5-1 and TRBJ2-7, with 7 bases that match TRBD1. The CDR3 totals 13 residues. Germline V gene data show CDR1 as SGHRS and CDR2 as YFSETQ. The trim removed 2 bases at V and 2 bases at J, leaving 1 base unmatched.

This chain uses TRBV3-1 (or the pseudogene TRBV3-2) with TRBJ2-1; TRBD2 aligns across 7 bases. Looked up from germline, CDR1 is LGHDT and CDR2 is YNNKEL (reference sequence). V trimming: 0 bases; J trimming: 5 bases; junction bases outside the gene matches: 7. The length of the CDR3 is 16 residues. The CDR3, as DNA: TGTGCCAGCAGCCAAGAGTATAGCGGGCCTAACAATGAGCAGTTCTTC. It translates to CASSQEYSGPNNEQFF.

As concerns this clone: In the same sample, other DNA sequences code for this CDR3. The CDR3 spells CASSLAQGSNTEAFF. The CDR3 coding sequence is TGTGCCAGCAGTCTAGCTCAGGGGTCAAACACTGAAGCTTTCTTT. The rearrangement uses TRBV27 and TRBJ1-1, with D possibly matching TRBD1 (6 bases). Germline V CDR1 and CDR2: MNHEY, SMNVEV (reference sequence). The CDR3 has 15 residues. Trimming pared 5 bases from V and 2 bases from J, leaving 15 bases between.

On this clone: Germline and junction disagree at one end, which may indicate a read error. The chain couples TRBV3-1 (or the pseudogene TRBV3-2) to TRBJ1-6, with D perhaps matching TRBD1 (5 bases). The CDR3 totals 15 residues. CDR1 is LGHDT, CDR2 YNNKEL, per germline (reference sequence). The CDR3 sequence is CASRQGGTFNSPLHF. The CDR3 DNA follows: TGTGCCAGCAGACAAGGAGGGACTTTTAATTCACCCCTCCACTTT.

The chain joins TRBV9 to TRBJ1-2, with D maybe TRBD1 (5 bases). Germline V gives CDR1 SGDLS, CDR2 YYNGEE. The V end was cut by 1 base, the J end by 3 bases, with 13 bases between. This CDR3 has 15 residues. CDR3 DNA sequence: TGTGCCAGCAGCGTATATGACTCAGGGTACTATGGCTACACCTTC. Protein: CASSVYDSGYYGYTF. Full variable domain (outside the CDR3, taken from reference TRBV9 and TRBJ1-2): DSGVTQTPKHLITATGQRVTLRCSPRSGDLSVYWYQQSLDQGLQFLIQYYNGEERAKGNILERFSAQQFPDLHSELNLSSLELGDSALYFCASSVYDSGYYGYTFGSGTRLTVV.

The chain employs TRBV5-6 and TRBJ2-3; 10 bases align to TRBD2. Unmatched junction bases numbered 9, after V lost 0 bases and J lost 2 bases. This CDR3 has 18 amino acids. Germline lookup yields CDR1 SGHDT and CDR2 YYEEEE. The CDR3: CASSLDSPSGGNTDTQYF. The CDR3 nucleotides read TGTGCCAGCAGCTTGGATTCCCCTAGCGGGGGTAACACAGATACGCAGTATTTT. The full variable domain, in which reference TRBV5-6 and TRBJ2-3 provide the parts outside the CDR3, is DAGVTQSPTHLIKTRGQQVTLRCSPKSGHDTVSWYQQALGQGPQFIFQYYEEEERQRGNFPDRFSGHQFPNYSSELNVNALLLGDSALYLCASSLDSPSGGNTDTQYFGPGTRLTVL.

This chain links TRBV2 with TRBJ1-3; tentative D call: TRBD1 (5 bases). Trimming left V 7 bases short and J 4 bases short, with 11 bases between. Germline loops: CDR1 SNHLY, CDR2 FYNNEI. CDR3 length: 13 amino acids. The CDR3 region is CASTQGPGNTIYF. DNA of the CDR3: TGTGCCAGCACTCAGGGTCCAGGAAACACCATATATTTT.

This clone showed up just once. The chain has TRBV13 and TRBJ1-2; 9 bases are shared with TRBD1. The CDR3 loop spans 20 amino acids. The germline V gene encodes CDR1 PRHDT and CDR2 FYEKMQ (reference sequence). V trimming: 8 bases; J trimming: 0 bases; junction bases outside the gene matches: 22. CDR3 bases: TGTGCCAGCCTAGTCCGGGACAGGGTAGGGTCACCTAATTCTAACTATGGCTACACCTTC. Its translation: CASLVRDRVGSPNSNYGYTF.